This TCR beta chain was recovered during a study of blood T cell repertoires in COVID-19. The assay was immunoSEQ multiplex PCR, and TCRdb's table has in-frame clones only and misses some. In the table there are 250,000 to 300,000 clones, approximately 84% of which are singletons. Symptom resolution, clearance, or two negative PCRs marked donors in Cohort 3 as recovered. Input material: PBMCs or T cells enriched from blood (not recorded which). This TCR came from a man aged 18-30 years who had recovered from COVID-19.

The CDR3 is CASSLSPGAEGNTIYF. In DNA form, the CDR3 reads TGCGCCAGCAGCTTGTCTCCAGGGGCTGAGGGAAACACCATATATTTT. This chain links TRBV5-1 with TRBJ1-3; D is possibly TRBD1 (6 bases). The germline CDR1 and CDR2 sequences are SGHRS and YFSETQ. The CDR3 is 16 residues long. Trimming removed 1 base from V and 4 bases from J, with 15 bases in between. Filled out from reference TRBV5-1 and TRBJ1-3, the complete variable domain reads KAGVTQTPRYLIKTRGQQVTLSCSPISGHRSVSWYQQTPGQGLQFLFEYFSETQRNKGNFPGRFSGRQFSNSRSEMNVSTLELGDSALYLCASSLSPGAEGNTIYFGEGSWLTVV.